What follows is one T cell receptor beta chain and its context. The data belong to a study of blood T cell repertoires in COVID-19. Study-level information: T cells, B-cell-depleted T cells, or PBMCs provided the cDNA or gDNA that served as material.

Sequencing used immunoSEQ multiplex PCR; TCRdb keeps in-frame clones, though not all of them. The sample has about 410,000 clones; roughly 87% are singletons. The V gene lost 6 bases and the J gene lost 7 bases, with 15 bases spanning the gap. Germline CDR1 SGHVS, CDR2 FNYEAQ. There are 13 residues in the CDR3. This receptor was taken from a man between 18 and 35 years old who had recovered from COVID-19. The rearrangement joins TRBV7-6 to TRBJ2-5; D perhaps matches TRBD1 (6 bases). Sequencing was carried out using PBMCs or T cells enriched from blood (not recorded which). The CDR3 is CASSPGEGGTQYF. The CDR3 region has the DNA TGTGCCAGCAGTCCAGGGGAAGGAGGGACCCAGTACTTC.